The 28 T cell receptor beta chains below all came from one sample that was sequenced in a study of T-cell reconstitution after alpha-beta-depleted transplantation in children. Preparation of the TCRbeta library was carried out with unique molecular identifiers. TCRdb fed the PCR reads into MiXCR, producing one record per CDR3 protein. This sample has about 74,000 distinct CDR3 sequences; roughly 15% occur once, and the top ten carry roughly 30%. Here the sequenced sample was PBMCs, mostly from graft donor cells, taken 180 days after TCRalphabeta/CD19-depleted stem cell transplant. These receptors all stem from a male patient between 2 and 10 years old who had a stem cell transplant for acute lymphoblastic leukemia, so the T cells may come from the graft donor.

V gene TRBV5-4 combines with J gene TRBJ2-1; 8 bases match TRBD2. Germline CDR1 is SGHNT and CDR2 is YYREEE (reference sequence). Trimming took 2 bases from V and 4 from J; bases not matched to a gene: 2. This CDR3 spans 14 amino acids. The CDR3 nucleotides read TGTGCCAGCAGCTTCCAGCGGGGGTACAATGAGCAGTTCTTC. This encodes CASSFQRGYNEQFF.

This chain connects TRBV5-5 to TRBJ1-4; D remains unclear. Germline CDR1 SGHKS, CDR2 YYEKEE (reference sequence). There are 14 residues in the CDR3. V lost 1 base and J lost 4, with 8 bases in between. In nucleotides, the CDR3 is TGTGCCAGCAGCTTGTACCGTCTTAATGAAAAACTGTTTTTT. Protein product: CASSLYRLNEKLFF. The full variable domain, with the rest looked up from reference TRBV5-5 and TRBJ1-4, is DAGVTQSPTHLIKTRGQQVTLRCSPISGHKSVSWYQQVLGQGPQFIFQYYEKEERGRGNFPDRFSARQFPNYSSELNVNALLLGDSALYLCASSLYRLNEKLFFGSGTQLSVL.

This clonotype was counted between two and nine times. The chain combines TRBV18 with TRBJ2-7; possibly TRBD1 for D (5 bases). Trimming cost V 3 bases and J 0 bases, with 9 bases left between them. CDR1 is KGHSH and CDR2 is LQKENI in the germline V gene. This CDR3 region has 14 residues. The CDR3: CASSPLDISYEQYF. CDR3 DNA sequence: TGTGCCAGCTCACCTCTGGACATCTCCTACGAGCAGTACTTC.

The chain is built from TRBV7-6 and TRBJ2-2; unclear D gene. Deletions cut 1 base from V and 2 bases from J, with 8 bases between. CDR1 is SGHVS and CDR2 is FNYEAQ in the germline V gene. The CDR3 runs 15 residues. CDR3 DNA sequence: TGTGCCAGCAGCTTAGAGGCAGCTAACACCGGGGAGCTGTTTTTT. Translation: CASSLEAANTGELFF.

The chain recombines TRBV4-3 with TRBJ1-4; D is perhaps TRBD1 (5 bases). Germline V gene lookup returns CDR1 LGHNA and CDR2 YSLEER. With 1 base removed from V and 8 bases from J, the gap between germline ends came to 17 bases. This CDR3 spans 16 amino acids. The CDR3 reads CASSQVGQGVGEKLFF. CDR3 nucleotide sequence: TGCGCCAGCAGCCAAGTGGGGCAGGGCGTCGGGGAAAAACTGTTTTTT.

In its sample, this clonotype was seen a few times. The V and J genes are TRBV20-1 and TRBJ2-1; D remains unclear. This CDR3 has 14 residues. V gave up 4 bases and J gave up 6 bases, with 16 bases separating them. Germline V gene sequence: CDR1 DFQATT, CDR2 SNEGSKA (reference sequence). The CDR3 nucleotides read TGCAGTGCTAAAGGTACAGCGCGGTTCAATGAGCAGTTCTTC. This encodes CSAKGTARFNEQFF.

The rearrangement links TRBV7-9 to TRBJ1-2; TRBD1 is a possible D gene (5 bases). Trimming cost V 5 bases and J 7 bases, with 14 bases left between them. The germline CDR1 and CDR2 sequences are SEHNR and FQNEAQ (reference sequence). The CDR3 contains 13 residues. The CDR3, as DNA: TGTGCCAGCAGCGCCCGGACAAGAGGTGGCTACACCTTC. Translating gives CASSARTRGGYTF.

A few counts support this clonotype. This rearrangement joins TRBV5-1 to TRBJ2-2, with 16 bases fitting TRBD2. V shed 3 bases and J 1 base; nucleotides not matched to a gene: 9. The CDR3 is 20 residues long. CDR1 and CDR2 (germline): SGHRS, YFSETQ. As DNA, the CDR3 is TGCGCCAGCAGCTGGACCGGGACTAGCGGGGGGGCCAGGAACACCGGGGAGCTGTTTTTT. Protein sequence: CASSWTGTSGGARNTGELFF.

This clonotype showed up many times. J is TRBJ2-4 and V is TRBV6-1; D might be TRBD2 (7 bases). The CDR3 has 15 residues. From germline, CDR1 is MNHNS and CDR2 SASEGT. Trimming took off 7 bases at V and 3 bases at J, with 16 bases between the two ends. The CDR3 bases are TGTGCCAGCACCCCCGGGGGGCGAGGCAAAAACATTCAGTACTTC. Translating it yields CASTPGGRGKNIQYF.

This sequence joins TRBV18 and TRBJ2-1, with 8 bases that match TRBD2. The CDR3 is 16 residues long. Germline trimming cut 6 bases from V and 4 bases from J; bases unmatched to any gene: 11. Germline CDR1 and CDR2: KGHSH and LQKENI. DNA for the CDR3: TGTGCCAGCTCTCCAGACATAGCGGGGCTTTACAATGAGCAGTTCTTC. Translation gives CASSPDIAGLYNEQFF.

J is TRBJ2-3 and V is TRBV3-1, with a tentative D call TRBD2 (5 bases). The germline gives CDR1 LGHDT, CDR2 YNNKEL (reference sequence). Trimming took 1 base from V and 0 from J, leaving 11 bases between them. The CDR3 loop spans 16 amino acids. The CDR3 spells CASSQGLRTSTDTQYF. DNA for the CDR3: TGTGCCAGCAGCCAAGGTCTGCGGACTAGCACAGATACGCAGTATTTT.

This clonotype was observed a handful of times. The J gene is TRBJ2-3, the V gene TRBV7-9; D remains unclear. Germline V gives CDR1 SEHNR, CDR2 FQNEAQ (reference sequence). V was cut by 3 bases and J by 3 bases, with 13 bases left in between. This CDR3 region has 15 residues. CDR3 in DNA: TGTGCCAGCAGCTTCGGTCTAGTTGAAACAGATACGCAGTATTTT. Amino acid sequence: CASSFGLVETDTQYF.

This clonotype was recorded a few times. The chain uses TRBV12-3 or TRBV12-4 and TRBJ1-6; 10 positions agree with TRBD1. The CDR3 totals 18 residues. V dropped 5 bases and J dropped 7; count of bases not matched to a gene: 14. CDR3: CASSAHPGDRGRNSPLHF. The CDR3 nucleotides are TGTGCCAGCAGTGCCCATCCCGGTGACAGGGGGCGGAATTCACCCCTCCACTTT.

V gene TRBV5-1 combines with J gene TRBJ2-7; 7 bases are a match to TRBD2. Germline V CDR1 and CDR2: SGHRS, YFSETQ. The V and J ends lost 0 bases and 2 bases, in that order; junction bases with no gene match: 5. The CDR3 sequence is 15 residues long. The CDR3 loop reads CASSLVRGVPYEQYF. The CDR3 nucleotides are TGCGCCAGCAGCTTGGTACGGGGGGTCCCCTACGAGCAGTACTTC.

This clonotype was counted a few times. The CDR3 region has the DNA TGTGCCAGCAGCTTAGGGCAGGCCTTAATTGGTGGCTACACCTTC. Amino acids: CASSLGQALIGGYTF. The chain couples TRBV7-9 to TRBJ1-2; D unresolved. The CDR3 runs 15 residues. Trimming removed 1 base at V and 7 bases at J, with 16 bases between. Looked up from germline, CDR1 is SEHNR and CDR2 is FQNEAQ (reference sequence).

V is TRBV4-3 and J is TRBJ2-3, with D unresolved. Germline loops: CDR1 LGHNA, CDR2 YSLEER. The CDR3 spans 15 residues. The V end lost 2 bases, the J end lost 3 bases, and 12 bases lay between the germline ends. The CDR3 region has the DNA TGCGCCAGCAGCCAAAGACCCGTCCGAACAGATACGCAGTATTTT. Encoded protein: CASSQRPVRTDTQYF.

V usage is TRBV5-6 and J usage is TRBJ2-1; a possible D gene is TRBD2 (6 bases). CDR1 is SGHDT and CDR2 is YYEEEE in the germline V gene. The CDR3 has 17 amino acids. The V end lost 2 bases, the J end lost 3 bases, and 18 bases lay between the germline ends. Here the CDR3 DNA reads TGTGCCAGCAGCTTCTTCGGGACTCTACTTCTCTACAATGAGCAGTTCTTC. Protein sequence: CASSFFGTLLLYNEQFF.

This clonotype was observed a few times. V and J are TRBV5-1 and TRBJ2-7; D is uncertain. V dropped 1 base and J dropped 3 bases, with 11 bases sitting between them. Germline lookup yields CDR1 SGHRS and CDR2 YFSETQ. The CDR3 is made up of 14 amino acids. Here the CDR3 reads CASSLTYSGYEQYF. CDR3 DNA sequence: TGCGCCAGCAGCTTGACCTACTCGGGCTACGAGCAGTACTTC.

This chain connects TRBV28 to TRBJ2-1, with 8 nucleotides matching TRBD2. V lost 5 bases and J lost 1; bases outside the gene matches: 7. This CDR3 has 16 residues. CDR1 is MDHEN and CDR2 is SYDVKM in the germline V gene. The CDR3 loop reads CASSLTRGGSYNEQFF. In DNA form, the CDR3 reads TGTGCCAGCAGTCTTACCCGGGGGGGGTCCTACAATGAGCAGTTCTTC.

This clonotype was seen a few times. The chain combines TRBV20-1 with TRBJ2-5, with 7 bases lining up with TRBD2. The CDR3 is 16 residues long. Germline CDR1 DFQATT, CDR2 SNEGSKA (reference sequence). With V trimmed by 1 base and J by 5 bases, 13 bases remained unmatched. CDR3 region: CSARVHSSVGGETQYF. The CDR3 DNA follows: TGCAGTGCTAGAGTGCACTCTAGCGTGGGGGGGGAGACCCAGTACTTC.

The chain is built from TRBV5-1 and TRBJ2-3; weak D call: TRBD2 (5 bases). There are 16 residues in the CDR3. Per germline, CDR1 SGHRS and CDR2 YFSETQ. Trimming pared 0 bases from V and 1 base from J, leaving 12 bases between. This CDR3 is CASSLGPGRGTDTQYF. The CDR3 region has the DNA TGCGCCAGCAGCTTGGGGCCTGGGCGGGGCACAGATACGCAGTATTTT.

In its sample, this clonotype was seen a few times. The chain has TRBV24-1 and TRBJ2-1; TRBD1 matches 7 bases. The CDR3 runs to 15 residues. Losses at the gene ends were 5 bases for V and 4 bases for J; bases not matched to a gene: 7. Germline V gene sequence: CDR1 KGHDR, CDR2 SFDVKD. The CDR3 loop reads CATSGRQGPYNEQFF. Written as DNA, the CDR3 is TGTGCCACCAGTGGTCGACAGGGCCCTTACAATGAGCAGTTCTTC.

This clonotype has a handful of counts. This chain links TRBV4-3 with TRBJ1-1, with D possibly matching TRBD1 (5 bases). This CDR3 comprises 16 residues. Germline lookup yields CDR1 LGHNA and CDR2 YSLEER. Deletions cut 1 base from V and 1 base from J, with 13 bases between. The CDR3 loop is CASSQGPGLWNTEAFF. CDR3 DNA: TGCGCCAGCAGCCAAGGGCCGGGACTCTGGAACACTGAAGCTTTCTTT.

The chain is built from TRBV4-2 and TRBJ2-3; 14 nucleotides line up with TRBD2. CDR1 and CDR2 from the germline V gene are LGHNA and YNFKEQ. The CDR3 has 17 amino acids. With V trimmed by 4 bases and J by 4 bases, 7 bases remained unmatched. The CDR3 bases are TGTGCCAGCAGCCCGACTAGCGGGGGGGCCCCGGCAGATACGCAGTATTTT. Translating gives CASSPTSGGAPADTQYF.

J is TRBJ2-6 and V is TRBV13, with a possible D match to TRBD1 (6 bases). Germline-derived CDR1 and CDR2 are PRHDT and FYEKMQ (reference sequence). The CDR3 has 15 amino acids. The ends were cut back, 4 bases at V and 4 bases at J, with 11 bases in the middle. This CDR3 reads CASSSDRPGANVLTF. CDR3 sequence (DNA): TGTGCCAGCAGCTCCGACAGGCCCGGGGCCAACGTCCTGACTTTC. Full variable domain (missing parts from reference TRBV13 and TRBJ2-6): AAGVIQSPRHLIKEKRETATLKCYPIPRHDTVYWYQQGPGQDPQFLISFYEKMQSDKGSIPDRFSAQQFSDYHSELNMSSLELGDSALYFCASSSDRPGANVLTFGAGSRLTVL.

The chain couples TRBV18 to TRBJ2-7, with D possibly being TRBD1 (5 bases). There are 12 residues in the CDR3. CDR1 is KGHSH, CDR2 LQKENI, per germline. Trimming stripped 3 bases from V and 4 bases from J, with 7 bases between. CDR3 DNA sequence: TGTGCCAGCTCACCGACAGATTACGAGCAGTACTTC. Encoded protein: CASSPTDYEQYF.

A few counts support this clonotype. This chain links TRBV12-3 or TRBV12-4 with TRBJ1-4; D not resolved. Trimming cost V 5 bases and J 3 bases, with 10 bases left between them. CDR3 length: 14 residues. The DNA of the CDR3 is TGTGCCAGCAGTCCGACACCGTCTAATGAAAAACTGTTTTTT. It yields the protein CASSPTPSNEKLFF.

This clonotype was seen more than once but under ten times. The CDR3 loop reads CASSHGLAGEFEQYF. CDR3 DNA sequence: TGTGCCAGCAGCCACGGACTAGCGGGAGAATTCGAGCAGTACTTC. The V call is TRBV7-2, the J call TRBJ2-7; 13 bases are shared with TRBD2. The germline V gene encodes CDR1 SGHTA and CDR2 FQGNSA. This CDR3 is 15 amino acids long. Losses at the gene ends were 5 bases for V and 6 bases for J; bases not matched to a gene: 7. Based on the CDR3 plus reference TRBV7-2 and TRBJ2-7, the full variable domain is GAGVSQSPSNKVTEKGKDVELRCDPISGHTALYWYRQSLGQGLEFLIYFQGNSAPDKSGLPSDRFSAERTGGSVSTLTIQRTQQEDSAVYLCASSHGLAGEFEQYFGPGTRLTVT.